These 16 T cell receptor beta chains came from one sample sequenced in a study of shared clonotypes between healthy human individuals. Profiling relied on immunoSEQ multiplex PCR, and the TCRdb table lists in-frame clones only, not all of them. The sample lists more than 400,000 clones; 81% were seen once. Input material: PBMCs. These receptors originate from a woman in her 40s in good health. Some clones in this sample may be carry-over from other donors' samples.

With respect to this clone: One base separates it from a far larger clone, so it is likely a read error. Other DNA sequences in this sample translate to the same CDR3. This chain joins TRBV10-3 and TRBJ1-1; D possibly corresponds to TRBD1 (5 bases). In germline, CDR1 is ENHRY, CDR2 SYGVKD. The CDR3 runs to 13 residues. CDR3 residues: CAISRDPNTEAFF. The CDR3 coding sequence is TGTGCCATCAGCAGGGACCCGAACACTGAGGCTTTCTTT.

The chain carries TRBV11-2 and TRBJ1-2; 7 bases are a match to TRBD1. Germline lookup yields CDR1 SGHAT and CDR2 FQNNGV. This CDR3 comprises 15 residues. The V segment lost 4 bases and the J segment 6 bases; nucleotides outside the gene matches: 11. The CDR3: CASSWDSPRGDGYTF. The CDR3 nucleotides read TGTGCCAGCAGCTGGGACAGCCCTCGGGGGGATGGCTACACCTTC.

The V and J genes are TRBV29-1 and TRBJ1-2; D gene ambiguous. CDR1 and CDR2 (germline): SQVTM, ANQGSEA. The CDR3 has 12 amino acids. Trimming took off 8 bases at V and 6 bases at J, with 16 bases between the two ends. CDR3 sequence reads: CSRAGLRHGYTF. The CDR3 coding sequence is TGCAGCAGGGCGGGGTTGAGGCATGGCTACACCTTC.

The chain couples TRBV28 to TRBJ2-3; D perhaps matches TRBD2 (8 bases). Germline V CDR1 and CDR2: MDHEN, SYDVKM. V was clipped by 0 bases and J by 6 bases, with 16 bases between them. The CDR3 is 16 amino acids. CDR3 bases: TGTGCCAGCAGTTTATGGGGTCGGGAGGGGGCGGATACGCAGTATTTT. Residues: CASSLWGREGADTQYF.

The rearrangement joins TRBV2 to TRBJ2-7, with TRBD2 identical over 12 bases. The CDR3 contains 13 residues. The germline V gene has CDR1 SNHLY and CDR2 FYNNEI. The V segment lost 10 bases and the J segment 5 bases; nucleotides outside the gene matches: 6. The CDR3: CAKGLAGEHEQYF. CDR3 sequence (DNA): TGTGCCAAGGGACTAGCGGGCGAGCACGAGCAGTACTTC.

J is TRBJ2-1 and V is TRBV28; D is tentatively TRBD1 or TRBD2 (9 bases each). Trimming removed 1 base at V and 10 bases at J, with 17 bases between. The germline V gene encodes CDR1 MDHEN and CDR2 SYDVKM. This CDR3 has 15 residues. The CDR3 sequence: CASSLFASGTGEQFF. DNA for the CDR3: TGTGCCAGCAGTTTATTCGCTAGCGGGACAGGGGAGCAGTTCTTC. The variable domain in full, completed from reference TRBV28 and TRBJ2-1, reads DVKVTQSSRYLVKRTGEKVFLECVQDMDHENMFWYRQDPGLGLRLIYFSYDVKMKEKGDIPEGYSVSREKKERFSLILESASTNQTSMYLCASSLFASGTGEQFFGPGTRLTVL.

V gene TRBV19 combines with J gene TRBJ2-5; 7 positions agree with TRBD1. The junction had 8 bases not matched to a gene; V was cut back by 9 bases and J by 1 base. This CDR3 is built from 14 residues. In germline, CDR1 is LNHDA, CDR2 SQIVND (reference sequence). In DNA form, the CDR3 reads TGTGCCAGCAGCCAGGGACAGATCCAAGAGACCCAGTACTTC. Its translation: CASSQGQIQETQYF.

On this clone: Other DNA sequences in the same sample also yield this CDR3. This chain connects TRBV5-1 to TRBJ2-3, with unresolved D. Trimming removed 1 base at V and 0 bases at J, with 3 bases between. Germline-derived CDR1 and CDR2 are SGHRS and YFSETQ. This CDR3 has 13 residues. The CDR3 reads CASSLSSTDTQYF. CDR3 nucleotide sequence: TGCGCCAGCAGCTTGTCCAGCACAGATACGCAGTATTTT.

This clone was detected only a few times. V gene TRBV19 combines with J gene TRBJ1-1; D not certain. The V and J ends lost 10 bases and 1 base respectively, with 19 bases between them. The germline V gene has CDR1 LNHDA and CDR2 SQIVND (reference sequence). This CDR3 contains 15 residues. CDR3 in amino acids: CAKGRTPSKNTEAFF. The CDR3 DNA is TGTGCCAAAGGCCGCACCCCCTCAAAGAACACTGAAGCTTTCTTT.

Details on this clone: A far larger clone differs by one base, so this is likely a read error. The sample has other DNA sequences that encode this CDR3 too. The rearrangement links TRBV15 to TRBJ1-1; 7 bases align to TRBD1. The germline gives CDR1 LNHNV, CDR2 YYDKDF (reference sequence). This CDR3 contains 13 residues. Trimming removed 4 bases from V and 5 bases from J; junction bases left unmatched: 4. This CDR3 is CATSKGAGTEAFF. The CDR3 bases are TGTGCCACCAGCAAGGGGGCAGGGACTGAAGCTTTCTTT.

The CDR3 DNA sequence: TGTGCCATAGGACAGGGGGCCTCCGAGCAGTACTTC. Translating it yields CAIGQGASEQYF. The gene calls are TRBV10-3 and TRBJ2-7; 11 bases align to TRBD1. This CDR3 has 12 amino acids. The V and J ends lost 9 bases and 6 bases, in that order; junction bases with no gene match: 4. Per germline, CDR1 ENHRY and CDR2 SYGVKD.

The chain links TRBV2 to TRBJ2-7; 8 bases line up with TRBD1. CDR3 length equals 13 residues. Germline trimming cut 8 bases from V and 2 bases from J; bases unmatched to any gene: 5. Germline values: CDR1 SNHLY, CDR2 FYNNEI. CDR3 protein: CASQDRETYEQYF. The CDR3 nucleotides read TGTGCCAGCCAGGACAGGGAGACCTACGAGCAGTACTTC.

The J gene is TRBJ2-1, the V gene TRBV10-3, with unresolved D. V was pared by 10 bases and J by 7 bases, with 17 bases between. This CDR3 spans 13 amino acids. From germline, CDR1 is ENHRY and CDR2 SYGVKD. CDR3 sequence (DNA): TGTGCCACCGGCCTTAGCCTAACGAATGAGCAGTTCTTC. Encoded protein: CATGLSLTNEQFF.

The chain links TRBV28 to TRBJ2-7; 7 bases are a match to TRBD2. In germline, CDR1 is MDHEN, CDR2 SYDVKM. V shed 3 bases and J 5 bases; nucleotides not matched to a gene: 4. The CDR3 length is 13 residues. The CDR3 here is CASSFGGRNEQYF. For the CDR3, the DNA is TGTGCCAGCAGTTTCGGCGGGAGAAACGAGCAGTACTTC.

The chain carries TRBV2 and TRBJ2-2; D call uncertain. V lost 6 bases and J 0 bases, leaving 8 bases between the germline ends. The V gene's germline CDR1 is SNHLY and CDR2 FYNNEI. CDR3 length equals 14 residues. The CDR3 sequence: CASRAAPNTGELFF. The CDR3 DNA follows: TGTGCCAGCAGGGCGGCTCCGAACACCGGGGAGCTGTTTTTT.

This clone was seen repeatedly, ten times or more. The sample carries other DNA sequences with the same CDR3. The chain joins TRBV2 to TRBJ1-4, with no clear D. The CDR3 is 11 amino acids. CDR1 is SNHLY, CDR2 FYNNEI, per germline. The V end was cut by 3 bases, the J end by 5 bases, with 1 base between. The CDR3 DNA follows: TGTGCCAGCAGTGACAATGAAAAACTGTTTTTT. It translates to CASSDNEKLFF. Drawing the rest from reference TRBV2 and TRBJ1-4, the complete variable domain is EPEVTQTPSHQVTQMGQEVILRCVPISNHLYFYWYRQILGQKVEFLVSFYNNEISEKSEIFDDQFSVERPDGSNFTLKIRSTKLEDSAMYFCASSDNEKLFFGSGTQLSVL.